This paragraph covers one T cell receptor beta chain sequence. Its antigen is still unknown. In the PCR, 60 Vbeta and 13 Jbeta primers were used. Clones were sequenced by immunoSEQ multiplex PCR, and TCRdb holds only the in-frame ones, with some missing. This sample has 95,000 to 100,000 clones, with 75% to 90% found just once. The record originates from a study of cytomegalovirus exposure and HLA in healthy donors. Whole-study findings and limits: Earlier findings revealed that most TCR beta V segments proved productive either about 90% or about 30% of the time.

The CDR3 consists of 12 residues. From germline, CDR1 is MNHNY and CDR2 SVGAGI (reference sequence). V lost 0 bases to trimming and J lost 5 bases, with 5 bases between them. This rearrangement joins TRBV6-6 to TRBJ2-7; D is uncertain. This receptor was obtained from a man aged 25 to 45 in good health and CMV-seronegative. The specimen was PBMCs. The CDR3 sequence: CASSYSTDEQYF. The CDR3 nucleotides are TGTGCCAGCAGTTACTCGACTGACGAGCAGTACTTC.